The 10 T cell receptor beta chains given below trace back to one sample, sequenced in a study of blood T cell repertoires in COVID-19. The repertoire was sequenced with immunoSEQ multiplex PCR; TCRdb's copy has only in-frame clones and lacks some. The table lists about 300,000 clones, 65% to 90% of them singletons, with 4% to 5% in the top ten. The sample comprised PBMCs or T cells enriched from blood (not recorded which). These receptors all come from a man aged 30 to 45 who had recovered from COVID-19.

The chain uses TRBV5-5 and TRBJ1-2; D unclear. V was cut by 2 bases and J by 1 base, with 12 bases left in between. The CDR3 spans 15 residues. Germline CDR1 is SGHKS and CDR2 is YYEKEE (reference sequence). CDR3 residues: CASSFGGQLNYGYTF. CDR3 sequence (DNA): TGTGCCAGCAGCTTTGGAGGGCAACTTAACTATGGCTACACCTTC.

The chain couples TRBV11-2 to TRBJ2-1; a possible D gene is TRBD1 (5 bases). This CDR3 has 16 amino acids. Trimming removed 5 bases from V and 0 bases from J, with 14 bases in between. From germline, CDR1 is SGHAT and CDR2 FQNNGV. CDR3 sequence: CASSHQGESSYNEQFF. The CDR3 DNA follows: TGTGCCAGCAGCCACCAGGGTGAAAGCTCCTACAATGAGCAGTTCTTC.

The chain employs TRBV5-1 and TRBJ1-3; 7 positions agree with TRBD1. The CDR3 extends over 18 amino acids. Germline CDR1 SGHRS, CDR2 YFSETQ. J lost 4 bases, V lost 0 bases, and 13 bases had no gene match. The CDR3 loop is CASSLVPRRQGGGNTIYF. The CDR3, as DNA: TGCGCCAGCAGCTTGGTACCTCGGCGCCAGGGGGGCGGAAACACCATATATTTT.

The genes are TRBV5-1 and TRBJ2-2; D uncertain. The CDR3 covers 16 residues. V shed 0 bases and J shed 0 bases, with 9 bases lying between them. CDR1 and CDR2 (germline): SGHRS, YFSETQ. This CDR3 reads CASSLAANPNTGELFF. The CDR3 bases are TGCGCCAGCAGCTTGGCCGCTAACCCGAACACCGGGGAGCTGTTTTTT.

This sequence joins TRBV2 and TRBJ2-3; perhaps TRBD2 as D (5 bases). The CDR3 is 15 amino acids. Trimming pared 8 bases from V and 0 bases from J, leaving 15 bases between. Germline V gene sequence: CDR1 SNHLY, CDR2 FYNNEI. CDR3 sequence reads: CASRFQRLSTDTQYF. The CDR3, as DNA: TGTGCCAGCCGGTTCCAGCGGTTGAGCACAGATACGCAGTATTTT.

V is TRBV5-1 and J is TRBJ1-1; 9 bases map to TRBD1. Trimming removed 0 bases from V and 5 bases from J; junction bases left unmatched: 8. Per germline, CDR1 SGHRS and CDR2 YFSETQ. The CDR3 loop spans 16 amino acids. CDR3 loop: CASSLVGGDRDTEAFF. The CDR3 region has the DNA TGCGCCAGCAGCTTGGTGGGCGGGGACAGGGATACTGAAGCTTTCTTT.

This chain connects TRBV25-1 to TRBJ1-2; D is unclear. This CDR3 region has 13 residues. Deletions cut 4 bases from V and 3 bases from J, with 9 bases between. Germline CDR1 reads MGHDK; CDR2 reads SYGVNS. CDR3 sequence (DNA): TGTGCCAGCAGTGCTTGGACTGACTATGGCTACACCTTC. This gives the protein CASSAWTDYGYTF.

The chain combines TRBV27 with TRBJ1-5, with D uncertain. The germline gives CDR1 MNHEY, CDR2 SMNVEV (reference sequence). The CDR3 totals 13 residues. The V end lost 2 bases, the J end lost 5 bases, and 7 bases lay between the germline ends. Here the CDR3 reads CASSLPVDQPQHF. CDR3 nucleotides: TGTGCCAGCAGTTTACCCGTCGATCAGCCCCAGCATTTT.

The V gene is TRBV5-1, the J gene TRBJ2-2, with 7 bases aligning to TRBD1. The V gene's germline CDR1 is SGHRS and CDR2 YFSETQ. This CDR3 spans 16 amino acids. The trim removed 0 bases at V and 2 bases at J, leaving 4 bases unmatched. In DNA form, the CDR3 reads TGCGCCAGCAGCTTGGGAGGGACAGCCAACACCGGGGAGCTGTTTTTT. Amino acids: CASSLGGTANTGELFF.

The V gene is TRBV6-5, the J gene TRBJ1-1, with 9 positions matching TRBD1. Germline V CDR1 and CDR2: MNHEY, SVGAGI. The CDR3 loop spans 16 amino acids. The J segment lost 3 bases and the V segment lost 2 bases, leaving 7 bases of the junction unmatched. The CDR3 sequence: CASSYRDREGDTEAFF. For the CDR3, the DNA is TGTGCCAGCAGTTACCGGGACAGGGAGGGTGACACTGAAGCTTTCTTT.